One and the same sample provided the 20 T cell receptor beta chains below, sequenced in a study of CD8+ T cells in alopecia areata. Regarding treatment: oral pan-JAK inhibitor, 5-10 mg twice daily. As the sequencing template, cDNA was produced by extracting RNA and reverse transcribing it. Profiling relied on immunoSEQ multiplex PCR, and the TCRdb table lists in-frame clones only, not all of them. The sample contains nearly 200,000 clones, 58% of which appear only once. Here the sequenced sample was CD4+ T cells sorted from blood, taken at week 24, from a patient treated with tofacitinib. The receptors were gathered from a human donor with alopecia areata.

The CDR3 region has the DNA TGCGCCAGCAGCTTGGACCCTGACAGGCGCCAAGAGACCCAGTACTTC. This translates into CASSLDPDRRQETQYF. The chain joins TRBV5-1 to TRBJ2-5; TRBD1 might be the D (6 bases). The V end lost 0 bases, the J end lost 1 base, and 13 bases lay between the germline ends. The CDR3 runs to 16 residues. Germline V gene lookup returns CDR1 SGHRS and CDR2 YFSETQ.

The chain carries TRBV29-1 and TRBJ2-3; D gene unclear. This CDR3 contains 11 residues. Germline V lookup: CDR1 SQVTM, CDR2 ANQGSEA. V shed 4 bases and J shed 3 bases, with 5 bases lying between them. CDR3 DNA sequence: TGCAGCGTTGGGGTAACAGATACGCAGTATTTT. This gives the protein CSVGVTDTQYF.

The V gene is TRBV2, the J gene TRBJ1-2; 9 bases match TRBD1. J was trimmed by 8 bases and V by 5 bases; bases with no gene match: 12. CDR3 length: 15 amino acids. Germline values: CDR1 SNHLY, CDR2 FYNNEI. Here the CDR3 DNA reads TGTGCCAGCAGTCCTCCCGGGACAGGGAGTGTCGGCTACACCTTC. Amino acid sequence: CASSPPGTGSVGYTF.

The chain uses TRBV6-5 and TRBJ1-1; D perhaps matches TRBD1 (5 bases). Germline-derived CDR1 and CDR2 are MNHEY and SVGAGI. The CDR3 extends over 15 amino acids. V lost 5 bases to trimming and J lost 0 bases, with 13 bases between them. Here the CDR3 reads CASSRPTAMNTEAFF. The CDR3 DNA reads TGTGCCAGCAGTCGACCGACAGCCATGAACACTGAAGCTTTCTTT.

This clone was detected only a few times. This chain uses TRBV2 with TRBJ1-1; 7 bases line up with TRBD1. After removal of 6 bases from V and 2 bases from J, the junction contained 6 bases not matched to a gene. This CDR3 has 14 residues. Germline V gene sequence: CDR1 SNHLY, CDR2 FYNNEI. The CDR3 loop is CASSPGQDNTEAFF. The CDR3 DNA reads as TGTGCCAGCAGCCCCGGACAGGATAACACTGAAGCTTTCTTT.

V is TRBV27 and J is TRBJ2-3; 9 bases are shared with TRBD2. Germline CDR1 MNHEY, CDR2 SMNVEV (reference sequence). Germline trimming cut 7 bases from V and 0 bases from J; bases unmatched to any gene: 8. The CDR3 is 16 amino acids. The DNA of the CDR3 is TGTGCCAGCACCCAATCTAGCGGGGTCAGCACAGATACGCAGTATTTT. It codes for CASTQSSGVSTDTQYF.

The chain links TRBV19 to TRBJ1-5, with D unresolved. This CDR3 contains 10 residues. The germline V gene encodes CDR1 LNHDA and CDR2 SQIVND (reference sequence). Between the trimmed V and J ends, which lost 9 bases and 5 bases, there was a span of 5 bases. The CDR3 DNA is TGTGCCAGGCCGTATCAGCCCCAGCATTTT. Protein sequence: CARPYQPQHF.

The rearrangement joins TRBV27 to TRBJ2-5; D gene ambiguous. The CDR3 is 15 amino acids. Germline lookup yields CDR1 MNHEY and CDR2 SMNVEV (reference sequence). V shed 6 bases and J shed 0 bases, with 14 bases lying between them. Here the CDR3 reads CASRQATAYQETQYF. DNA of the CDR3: TGTGCCAGCAGGCAAGCAACAGCGTACCAAGAGACCCAGTACTTC.

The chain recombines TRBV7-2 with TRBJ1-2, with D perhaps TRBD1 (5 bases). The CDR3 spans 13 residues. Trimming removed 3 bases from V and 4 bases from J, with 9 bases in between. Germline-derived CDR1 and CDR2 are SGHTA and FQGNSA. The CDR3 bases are TGTGCCAGCAGCTTCTCAGGGACCTATGGCTACACCTTC. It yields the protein CASSFSGTYGYTF.

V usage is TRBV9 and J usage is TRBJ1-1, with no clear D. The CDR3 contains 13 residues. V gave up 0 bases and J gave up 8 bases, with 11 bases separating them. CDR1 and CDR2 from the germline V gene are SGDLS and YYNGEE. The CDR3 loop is CASSVVEGAEAFF. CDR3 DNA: TGTGCCAGCAGCGTAGTTGAGGGCGCGGAAGCTTTCTTT.

The DNA of the CDR3 is TGCGCCAGCAGCTTGGGCACCGGGACAGTCCGAGGAAAACTGTTTTTT. This gives the protein CASSLGTGTVRGKLFF. The V call is TRBV5-1, the J call TRBJ1-4, with TRBD1 matching over 7 bases. V lost 0 bases and J lost 10; bases outside the gene matches: 12. Germline CDR1 and CDR2: SGHRS and YFSETQ. The CDR3 is made up of 16 amino acids.

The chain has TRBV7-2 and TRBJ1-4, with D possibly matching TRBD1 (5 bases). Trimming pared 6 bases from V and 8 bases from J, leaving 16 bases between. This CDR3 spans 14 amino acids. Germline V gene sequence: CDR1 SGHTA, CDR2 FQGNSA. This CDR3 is CASSQGRVREKLFF. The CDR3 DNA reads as TGTGCCAGCAGTCAGGGCCGCGTCCGCGAAAAACTGTTTTTT.

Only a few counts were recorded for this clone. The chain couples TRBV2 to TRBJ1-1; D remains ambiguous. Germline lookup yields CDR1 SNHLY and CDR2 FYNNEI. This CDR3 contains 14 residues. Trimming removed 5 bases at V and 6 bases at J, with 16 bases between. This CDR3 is CASSPIKANAEAFF. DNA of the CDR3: TGTGCCAGCAGTCCTATTAAGGCTAACGCTGAAGCTTTCTTT.

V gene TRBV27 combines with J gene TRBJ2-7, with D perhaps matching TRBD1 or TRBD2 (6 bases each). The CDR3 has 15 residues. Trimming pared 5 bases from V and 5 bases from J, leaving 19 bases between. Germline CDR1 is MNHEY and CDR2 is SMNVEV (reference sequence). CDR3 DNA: TGTGCCAGCAGTCCAGAGCGAGGGGGGCAAGACGAGCAGTACTTC. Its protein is CASSPERGGQDEQYF.

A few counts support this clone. The CDR3 region is CATSRDLTTGTDWDTEAFF. The CDR3 DNA follows: TGTGCCACCAGCAGAGATCTCACGACCGGGACAGACTGGGACACTGAAGCTTTCTTT. The rearrangement joins TRBV15 to TRBJ1-1; 7 bases align to TRBD1. The CDR3 sequence is 19 residues long. The germline CDR1 and CDR2 sequences are LNHNV and YYDKDF (reference sequence). Trimming at V came to 0 bases and at J to 3 bases, leaving 16 bases not matched to a gene.

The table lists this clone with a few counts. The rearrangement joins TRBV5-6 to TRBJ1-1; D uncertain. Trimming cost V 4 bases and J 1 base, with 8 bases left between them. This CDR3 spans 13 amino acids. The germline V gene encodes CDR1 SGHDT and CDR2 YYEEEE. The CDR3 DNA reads TGTGCCAGCAGCCAGCCCAGGAACACTGAAGCTTTCTTT. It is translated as CASSQPRNTEAFF.

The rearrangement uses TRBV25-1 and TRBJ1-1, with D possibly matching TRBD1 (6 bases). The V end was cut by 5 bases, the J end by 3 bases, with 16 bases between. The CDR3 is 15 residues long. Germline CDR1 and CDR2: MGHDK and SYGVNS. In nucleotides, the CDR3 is TGTGCCAGCAGTCCACAACAGGGCGCGTACACTGAAGCTTTCTTT. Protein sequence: CASSPQQGAYTEAFF.

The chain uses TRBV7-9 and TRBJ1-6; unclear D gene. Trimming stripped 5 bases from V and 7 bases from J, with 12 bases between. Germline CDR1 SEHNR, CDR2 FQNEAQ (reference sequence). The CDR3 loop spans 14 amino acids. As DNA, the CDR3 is TGTGCCAGCAGCGCCCCGCGCGGGAATTCACCCCTCCACTTT. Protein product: CASSAPRGNSPLHF.

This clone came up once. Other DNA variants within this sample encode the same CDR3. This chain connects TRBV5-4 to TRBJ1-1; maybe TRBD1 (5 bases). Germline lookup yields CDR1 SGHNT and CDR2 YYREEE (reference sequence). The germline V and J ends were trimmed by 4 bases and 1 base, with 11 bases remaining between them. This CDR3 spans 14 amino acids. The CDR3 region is CASSLGHRNTEAFF. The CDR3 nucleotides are TGTGCCAGCAGCCTAGGACACCGGAACACTGAAGCTTTCTTT.

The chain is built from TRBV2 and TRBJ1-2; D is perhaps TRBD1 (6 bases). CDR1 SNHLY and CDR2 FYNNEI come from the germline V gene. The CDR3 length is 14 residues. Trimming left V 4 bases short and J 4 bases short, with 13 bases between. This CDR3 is CASSGQGQSYGYTF. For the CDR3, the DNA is TGTGCCAGCAGTGGGCAGGGGCAGTCCTATGGCTACACCTTC.